These T cell receptor beta chains were read from a single sample in a study of CD8 T cells in Susac syndrome. MiXCR, run by TCRdb on the immunoSEQ multiplex PCR reads, gives a single entry per CDR3 protein. Of about 150,000 distinct CDR3 sequences in the sample, under 95% were seen once. The sequenced sample was CD4+ T cells from PBMCs. All receptors come from a human donor in good health. Both conserved end residues are part of each CDR3. Each record gives: V gene, J gene, D gene, clone size, CDR3 protein, CDR3 DNA. D genes are given only for firm matches. Clone size, where shown, is once, few, many, or a class for clones that have expanded.

TRBV5-1	TRBJ1-1	-	-	CASSLGGTSENTEAFF	TGCGCCAGCAGCTTGGGAGGGACAAGTGAGAACACTGAAGCTTTCTTT
TRBV4-1	TRBJ2-7	TRBD1	-	CASSRDRGGLAYEQYF	TGCGCCAGCAGCCGAGACAGGGGTGGATTAGCCTACGAGCAGTACTTC
TRBV29-1	TRBJ1-1	-	-	CSVEVSESTEAFF	TGCAGCGTTGAAGTAAGTGAATCAACTGAAGCTTTCTTT
TRBV2	TRBJ2-2	TRBD2	-	CASSETSGRTGELFF	TGTGCCAGCAGTGAGACTAGCGGGAGAACCGGGGAGCTGTTTTTT
TRBV7-9	TRBJ1-5	-	-	CASDKGSGDPEPQHF	TGTGCCAGCGATAAGGGATCAGGGGACCCAGAGCCCCAGCATTTT
TRBV30	TRBJ2-2	-	-	CAWSETASSRLFF	TGTGCCTGGAGTGAGACAGCCTCCTCAAGGCTGTTTTTT
TRBV4-1	TRBJ1-1	-	-	CASRPIGGEAFF	TGCGCCAGCAGACCCATAGGGGGTGAAGCTTTCTTT
TRBV4-1	TRBJ2-7	TRBD1	-	CASSQVAPGQGAVGPYEQYF	TGCGCCAGCAGCCAAGTAGCCCCGGGACAGGGAGCAGTTGGCCCCTACGAGCAGTACTTC
TRBV20-1	TRBJ2-7	TRBD2	-	CSAKDGGNYEQYF	TGCAGTGCTAAAGACGGGGGGAACTACGAGCAGTACTTC
TRBV12-3/TRBV12-4	TRBJ2-7	-	-	CASSSSDSVQFTREQYF	TGTGCCAGCAGTTCCTCCGACAGCGTCCAATTCACGCGCGAGCAGTACTTC
TRBV4-1	TRBJ2-3	-	-	CASSQDLGTTSTDTQYF	TGCGCCAGCAGCCAAGATCTGGGAACGACAAGCACAGATACGCAGTATTTT
TRBV5-1	TRBJ2-2	-	few	CASSYWVNTGELFF	TGCGCCAGCAGCTATTGGGTTAACACCGGGGAGCTGTTTTTT
TRBV5-4	TRBJ2-5	TRBD2	-	CASSRGEIQETQYF	TGTGCCAGCAGCCGGGGGGAGATTCAAGAGACCCAGTACTTC
TRBV7-3	TRBJ2-3	TRBD2	-	CASSKGTSGPTSTDTQYF	TGTGCCAGCAGTAAGGGGACTAGCGGACCAACTAGCACAGATACGCAGTATTTT
TRBV20-1	TRBJ2-5	-	-	CSANRGGYETQYF	TGCAGTGCTAATCGTGGGGGGTACGAGACCCAGTACTTC
TRBV10-2	TRBJ1-1	-	-	CASRGGTGLDTEAFF	TGCGCCAGCAGGGGGGGTACAGGGTTGGACACTGAAGCTTTCTTT
TRBV7-8	TRBJ2-7	-	-	CASSLRRAYEQYF	TGTGCCAGCAGCTTACGGAGGGCCTACGAGCAGTACTTC
TRBV23-1	TRBJ1-4	-	-	CASSLAGINEKLFF	TGCGCCAGCAGTCTGGCAGGGATTAATGAAAAACTGTTTTTT
TRBV11-2	TRBJ2-5	-	-	CASSPTAAGWETQYF	TGTGCCAGCAGCCCCACGGCGGCGGGGTGGGAGACCCAGTACTTC
TRBV25-1	TRBJ2-3	TRBD2	once	CATRGGRSTDTQYF	TGTGCCACCCGGGGGGGACGGAGCACAGATACGCAGTATTTT
TRBV27	TRBJ1-2	-	-	CASSAGPLYGYTF	TGTGCCAGCAGTGCCGGGCCGCTCTATGGCTACACCTTC
TRBV29-1	TRBJ2-1	-	-	CSVKRPSYNEQFF	TGCAGCGTTAAGCGACCCTCCTACAATGAGCAGTTCTTC
TRBV9	TRBJ1-3	-	once	CASSVEPFRSGNTIYF	TGTGCCAGCAGCGTAGAGCCATTCCGCTCTGGAAACACCATATATTTT
TRBV6-6	TRBJ2-3	TRBD2	-	CASSPGLAGGEDTQYF	TGTGCCAGCAGTCCGGGACTAGCGGGGGGGGAAGATACGCAGTATTTT
TRBV6-1	TRBJ2-2	TRBD2	-	CASSESGGSTGELFF	TGTGCCAGCAGTGAATCGGGGGGGAGCACCGGGGAGCTGTTTTTT
TRBV28	TRBJ2-1	TRBD1	-	CASTGGAVNEQFF	TGTGCCAGCACAGGGGGCGCGGTTAATGAGCAGTTCTTC
TRBV9	TRBJ2-3	-	-	CASSPRQDTQYF	TGTGCCAGCAGCCCCCGACAGGATACGCAGTATTTT
TRBV6-5	TRBJ2-2	-	-	CASSSQTRANTGELFF	TGTGCCAGCAGTTCTCAAACTAGAGCGAACACCGGGGAGCTGTTTTTT
TRBV2	TRBJ2-7	TRBD1	-	CASSAGTVLYEQYF	TGTGCCAGCAGCGCCGGGACAGTCCTCTACGAGCAGTACTTC
TRBV20-1	TRBJ2-3	TRBD2	-	CSASGGYADTQYF	TGCAGTGCTAGCGGGGGGTACGCAGATACGCAGTATTTT
TRBV19	TRBJ2-4	TRBD1	-	CASSAQGANIQYF	TGTGCCAGTAGTGCACAGGGGGCGAACATTCAGTACTTC
TRBV20-1	TRBJ2-1	-	-	CSAPEWGSSAYNEQFF	TGCAGTGCGCCCGAGTGGGGGTCTAGCGCCTACAATGAGCAGTTCTTC
TRBV7-2	TRBJ1-2	TRBD1	-	CASSSYRGTNYGYTF	TGTGCCAGCAGCTCCTACAGGGGGACTAACTATGGCTACACCTTC